Described below is a single T cell receptor (beta chain) sequence and its context. Its antigen remains unknown. Germline V gives CDR1 SGHNT, CDR2 YENEEA. This CDR3 region has 16 residues. V shed 0 bases and J 3 bases; nucleotides not matched to a gene: 5. The sample belongs to a study of T cell responses to AZD1222 COVID-19 vaccine. Study outcomes and limitations: Scientists sampled the repertoires only once the peak T cell response had passed. Rises in breadth and depth of Spike-specific TCRs came after two AZD1222 doses. Females made up more of the donors, who were largely white British, and clonal diversity may have come out too low.

Method: immunoSEQ multiplex PCR; TCRdb's copy keeps in-frame clones and lacks some. This table holds around 45,000 clones, around 80% found once. The input for sequencing was peripheral blood, taken 28 days after the second dose of the MenACWY control vaccine. The receptor was derived from an adult who received the MenACWY meningococcal vaccine as a control. The chain has TRBV11-3 and TRBJ2-5; 9 nucleotides agree with TRBD2. The CDR3 nucleotides read TGTGCCAGCAGCTTAGATTTTAGCGGGAGAGAAGAGACCCAGTACTTC. Protein: CASSLDFSGREETQYF.